This T cell receptor beta chain was captured in a study of blood T cells in healthy people across ages (dated by TCRdb to 2013 to 2016). For the wider study: In model experiments, template switching captured about one uniquely barcoded TCR beta cDNA molecule for every two T cells. To track age-related changes in TCR beta repertoire diversity, the study relied on deep sequencing normalized with unique cDNA molecular identifiers. Donors were grouped into four age groups: young (average approximately 15 years), middle-aged (39), aged (around 60) and long-lived (approximately 81). Donors of different ages were randomly distributed across sequencing lanes to avoid experimental bias. Using the same blood draw, the study looked at two additional independent replicas of 1 million unique cDNA reads for two donors, one aged 18 to 30 and the other aged 80 or older. Points the paper makes about the study in general: Observed TCR beta diversity correlated strongly with the percentage of naive T cells measured by flow cytometry. Compared with the aged group, more naive CD4+ T cells, fewer expanded clones and increased TCR diversity were shown by the long-lived group, suggesting age selection. Because donor CMV infection status was unknown, age-related changes in expanded clonotypes were potentially confounded. Observed TCR beta diversity per million T cells fell roughly linearly with age, and a significant reduction was already apparent by age about 38. Estimates of total diversity based on one million sequenced T cells were regarded as lower bounds and as underestimates. Since profiling was done on bulk unsorted PBMCs, naive and antigen-experienced compartments could not be conclusively compared.

The library was produced with 5' RACE. The instrument given in TCRdb is Illumina HiSeq 2500. A second 7 to 11 cycle PCR used a sample-barcoded 5' primer and a J-beta primer mix. A unique molecular identifier was introduced onto each TCR beta cDNA molecule by a template-switch 5' adaptor carrying 12 random nucleotides. At least 3 million CDR3-containing paired-end reads were obtained from each sample. All of the RNA was converted into first-strand cDNA using the Mint cDNA synthesis kit, with a TRBC-specific oligonucleotide serving as the primer. Following uracil-DNA glycosylase treatment, all cDNA underwent a first 18-cycle PCR with the universal primers M1SS and BC2_uni_R. Regarding the original processing steps: For normalization, 1 million high-quality reads were randomly selected from each sample, with every read carrying a distinct molecular identifier. Reads with shared molecular identifiers were discarded instead of being binned into consensus sequences. MiTCR, set to a Q25 quality threshold and the strictest error-elimination algorithm, was used for CDR3 identification, clonotype clustering and error correction. Lower-bound total TCR beta diversity was estimated with a nonparametric unseen species model using Euler transformation. TCRdb applied fastp at Q25 and MiXCR to the public reads, then kept only in-frame beta chains. Identical CDR3 proteins give one entry, which carries the most common genes and DNA. TCRdb's processing, not the study's, gives the V and J calls here. This sample lists 450,000 to 700,000 distinct CDR3 sequences; approximately 30% were detected once. Clones ranked in the top ten supply approximately 17% of the sample.

Systemically healthy Caucasian individuals from Russia, 35 to 50 in total and aged roughly 6 to 100 years, were included as donors. About 9.1 milliliters of peripheral blood were collected from each donor into EDTA-treated Vacutainer tubes. Ficoll-Paque density-gradient centrifugation was used to isolate PBMCs, with at least 6.5 million obtained per sample. Trizol reagent was used to extract total RNA from PBMCs, with at least 5.5 micrograms per sample. For every donor, an aliquot of PBMCs went through flow cytometry to measure the percentages of naive CD45RAhigh/CD27high T cells. For this clonotype: It has no known antigen specificity. Because it lacks the conserved phenylalanine or tryptophan at the end, this CDR3 is likely a read error.

CDR1 and CDR2 are read off the germline V gene (reference sequence) as SSHAT and FNYEAQ. V was cut back by 4 bases and J by 6 bases, leaving a gap of 21 bases between them. A total of 16 residues make up the CDR3, ends included. Solely the CDR3 DNA is kept, with 48 bases framed from the first base. Input material: blood. This sequence was found in an older woman in good health. Recombination linked TRBV7-7 to TRBJ1-2; the D segment cannot be called with confidence. The DNA sequence is TGTGCCAGCAGCTCTGGCGACGAAAAGGAGAAGAATGGCTACACCCTC. Translated, this is CASSSGDEKEKNGYTL.